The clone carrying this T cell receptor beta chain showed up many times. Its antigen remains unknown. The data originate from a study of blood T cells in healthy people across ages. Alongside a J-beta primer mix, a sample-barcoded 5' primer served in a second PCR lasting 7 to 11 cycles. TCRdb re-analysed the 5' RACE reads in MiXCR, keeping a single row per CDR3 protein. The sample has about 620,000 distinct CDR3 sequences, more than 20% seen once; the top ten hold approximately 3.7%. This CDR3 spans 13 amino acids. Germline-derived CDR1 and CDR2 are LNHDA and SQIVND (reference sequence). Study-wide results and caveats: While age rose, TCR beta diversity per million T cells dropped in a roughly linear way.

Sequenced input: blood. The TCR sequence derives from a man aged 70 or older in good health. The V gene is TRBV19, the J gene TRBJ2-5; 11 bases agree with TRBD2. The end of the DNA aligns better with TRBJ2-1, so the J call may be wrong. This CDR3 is CASAKLAGDEQFF. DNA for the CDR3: TGTGCCAGCGCGAAACTAGCGGGAGATGAGCAGTTCTTC.